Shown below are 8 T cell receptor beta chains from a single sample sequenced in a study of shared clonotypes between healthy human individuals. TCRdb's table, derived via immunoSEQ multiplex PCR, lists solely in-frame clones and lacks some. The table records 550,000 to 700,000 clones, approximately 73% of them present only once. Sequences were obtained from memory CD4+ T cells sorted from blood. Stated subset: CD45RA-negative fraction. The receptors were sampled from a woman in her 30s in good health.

Here the CDR3 DNA reads TGTGCCAGCAGCTCGCCGACAGGGCAAATTACCAACAATGAGCAGTTCTTC. It codes for CASSSPTGQITNNEQFF. The chain joins TRBV13 to TRBJ2-1, with TRBD1 matching over 7 bases. J was trimmed by 5 bases and V by 4 bases; bases with no gene match: 14. The germline CDR1 and CDR2 sequences are PRHDT and FYEKMQ (reference sequence). The CDR3 is 17 residues long.

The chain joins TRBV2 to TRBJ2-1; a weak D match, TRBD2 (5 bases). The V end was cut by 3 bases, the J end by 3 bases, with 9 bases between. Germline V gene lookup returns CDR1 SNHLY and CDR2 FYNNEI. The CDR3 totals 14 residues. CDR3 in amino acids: CASSDRTGYNEQFF. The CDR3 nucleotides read TGTGCCAGCAGTGATAGGACTGGCTACAATGAGCAGTTCTTC.

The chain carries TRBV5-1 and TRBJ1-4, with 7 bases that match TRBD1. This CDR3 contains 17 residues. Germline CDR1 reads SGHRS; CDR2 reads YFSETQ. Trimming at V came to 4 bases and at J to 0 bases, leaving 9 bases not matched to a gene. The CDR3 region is CASSPRPTGSTNEKLFF. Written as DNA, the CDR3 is TGCGCCAGCAGCCCTCGCCCGACAGGGTCAACTAATGAAAAACTGTTTTTT.

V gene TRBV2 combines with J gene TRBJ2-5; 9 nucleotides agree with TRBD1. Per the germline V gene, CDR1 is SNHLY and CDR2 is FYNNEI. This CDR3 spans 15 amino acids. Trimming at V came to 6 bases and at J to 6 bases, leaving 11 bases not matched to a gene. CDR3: CASSPDRGVVKTQYF. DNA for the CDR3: TGTGCCAGCAGCCCCGACAGGGGGGTAGTAAAGACCCAGTACTTC.

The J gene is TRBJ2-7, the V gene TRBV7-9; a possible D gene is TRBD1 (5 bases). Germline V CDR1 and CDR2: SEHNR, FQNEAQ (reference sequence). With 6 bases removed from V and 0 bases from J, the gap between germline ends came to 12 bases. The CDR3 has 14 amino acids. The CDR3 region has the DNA TGTGCCAGCAGGGAAGCAGGGAACTCCTACGAGCAGTACTTC. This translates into CASREAGNSYEQYF.

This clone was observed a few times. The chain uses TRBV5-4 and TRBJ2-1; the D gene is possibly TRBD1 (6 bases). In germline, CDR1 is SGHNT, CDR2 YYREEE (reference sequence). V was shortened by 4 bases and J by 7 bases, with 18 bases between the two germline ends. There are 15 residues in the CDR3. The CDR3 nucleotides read TGTGCCAGCAGCCCAGGGACAAGGCCTCCGAATGAGCAGTTCTTC. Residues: CASSPGTRPPNEQFF.

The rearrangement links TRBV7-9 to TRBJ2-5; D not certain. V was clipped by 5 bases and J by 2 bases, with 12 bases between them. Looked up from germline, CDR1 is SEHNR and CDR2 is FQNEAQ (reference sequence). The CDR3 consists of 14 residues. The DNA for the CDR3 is TGTGCCAGCAGCCTAAACACATTACAAGAGACCCAGTACTTC. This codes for CASSLNTLQETQYF.

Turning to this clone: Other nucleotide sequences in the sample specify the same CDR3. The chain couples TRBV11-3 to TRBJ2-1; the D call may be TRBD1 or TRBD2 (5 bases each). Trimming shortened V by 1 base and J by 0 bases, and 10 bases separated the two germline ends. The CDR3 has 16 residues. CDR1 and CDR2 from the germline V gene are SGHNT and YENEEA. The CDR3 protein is CASSLAGPSSYNEQFF. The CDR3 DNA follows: TGTGCCAGCAGCTTAGCGGGACCAAGCTCCTACAATGAGCAGTTCTTC.